This TCR beta chain derives from a study of identical twins. Overall study findings and caveats: Excess twin sharing in beta out-of-frame sequences was weaker. Beta clonotypes that were abundant in cord blood contained fewer insertions, a pattern absent from memory repertoires. Models predicted too little out-of-frame TCR alpha sharing in monozygotic twins. Zero-insertion analyses were open to partial confounding by invariant MAIT and iNKT cells.

From the 5' RACE reads, TCRdb called clonotypes with MiXCR, one entry per CDR3 protein. The sample contains 1.5 million to 2 million distinct CDR3 sequences, about 32% of which appear only once. Trimming pared 0 bases from V and 3 bases from J, leaving 12 bases between. The germline CDR1 and CDR2 sequences are SGDLS and YYNGEE. This CDR3 has 16 residues. In regard to this clonotype: Its antigen is as yet unknown.

The chain links TRBV9 to TRBJ2-2; D not resolved. The sample taken for sequencing was cord blood. The origin of this receptor is a newborn girl in good health. The CDR3 loop is CASSVETRVYTGELFF. CDR3 nucleotides: TGTGCCAGCAGCGTAGAGACAAGGGTGTACACCGGGGAGCTGTTTTTT.